This T cell receptor (beta chain) came from a study of beta chain features in type 1 diabetes. Turning to the study itself: Healthy donors and patients showed comparable age, gender and cell yields.

Notes on the study in general: Whether TCRB rearrangement is influenced by HLA type was left unresolved in this analysis.

On this clone: Its antigen is still unknown.

It was one heparinised blood draw, averaging about 110 mL, that each donor gave. V shed 5 bases and J shed 8 bases, with 6 bases lying between them. The CDR3 sequence is 9 residues long. The germline CDR1 and CDR2 sequences are DFQATT and SNEGSKA (reference sequence). Expressed TCRB transcripts were sequenced because the isolated RNA had all been reverse transcribed beforehand. Clones were sequenced by immunoSEQ multiplex PCR, and TCRdb holds only the in-frame ones, with some missing. The sample includes hundreds of thousands of clones, approximately 28% of them seen just once. The sequencing sample was made of naive CD4+ T cells from blood. This TCR was recovered from a man between 18 and 35 years old in good health. The J gene is TRBJ1-2, the V gene TRBV20-1; no clear D gene. The CDR3 region has the DNA TGCAGTGCTGAGGGAGGCTACACCTTC. As protein: CSAEGGYTF.